The 23 T cell receptor beta chains below come from one sample, sequenced in a study of T-cell reconstitution after alpha-beta-depleted transplantation in children. For TCRbeta, the library was prepared with unique molecular identifiers. Each CDR3 protein is one row after TCRdb ran MiXCR on the PCR reads. Here the sample spans about 980,000 distinct CDR3 sequences, about 30% being singletons. The sequences come from PBMCs, mostly from graft donor cells, collected 360 days after TCRalphabeta/CD19-depleted stem cell transplant. Receptors were obtained from a boy in the first two years of life who had a stem cell transplant for SCID, so the T cells may come from the graft donor.

The rearrangement joins TRBV5-1 to TRBJ2-3; TRBD1 aligns across 8 bases. J lost 5 bases, V lost 0 bases, and 5 bases had no gene match. Germline V gives CDR1 SGHRS, CDR2 YFSETQ. The CDR3 sequence is 15 residues long. CDR3: CASSLVGTGRDTQYF. The CDR3 nucleotides are TGCGCCAGCAGCTTGGTTGGGACAGGACGAGATACGCAGTATTTT.

A few counts support this clonotype. This chain links TRBV7-2 with TRBJ2-2, with a weak D call TRBD2 (7 bases). V dropped 1 base and J dropped 3 bases, with 12 bases sitting between them. This CDR3 is built from 16 residues. Germline values: CDR1 SGHTA, CDR2 FQGNSA. This CDR3 is CASSLEGGDYTGELFF. The DNA for the CDR3 is TGTGCCAGCAGCTTAGAGGGGGGGGACTACACCGGGGAGCTGTTTTTT.

The V call is TRBV6-1, the J call TRBJ1-2, with TRBD1 matching over 7 bases. J lost 4 bases, V lost 5 bases, and 7 bases had no gene match. Germline V gene sequence: CDR1 MNHNS, CDR2 SASEGT. The CDR3 length is 14 residues. The CDR3 region is CASSPWTGSYGYTF. The CDR3 DNA sequence: TGTGCCAGCAGTCCCTGGACAGGAAGCTATGGCTACACCTTC.

In this sample, this clonotype turned up a few times. The rearrangement joins TRBV7-9 to TRBJ2-3; D is ambiguous. The CDR3 contains 12 residues. Germline CDR1 and CDR2: SEHNR and FQNEAQ (reference sequence). The V and J ends lost 5 bases and 6 bases respectively, with 9 bases between them. The CDR3 sequence is CASSPLSDTQYF. The CDR3 nucleotides are TGTGCCAGCAGCCCCTTGAGCGATACGCAGTATTTT.

Remarks on this clonotype: A junction boundary mismatches the germline segment, possibly from a read error. The chain has TRBV12-3 or TRBV12-4 and TRBJ2-1; maybe TRBD1 (7 bases). The CDR3 length is 12 residues. This CDR3 reads CASSRGTEEPVF. The CDR3 DNA reads TGTGCCAGCAGCCGCGGGACAGAGGAACCGGTCTTC.

The table lists this clonotype with a few counts. The V call is TRBV2, the J call TRBJ2-3; D may be TRBD2 (5 bases). Germline CDR1 is SNHLY and CDR2 is FYNNEI. The V end lost 4 bases, the J end lost 7 bases, and 21 bases lay between the germline ends. The CDR3 totals 16 residues. The CDR3 loop reads CASSAGRLPKSHTQYF. CDR3 bases: TGTGCCAGCAGTGCGGGGAGACTCCCGAAGTCCCATACGCAGTATTTT.

This clonotype turned up a few times. The chain joins TRBV5-5 to TRBJ2-4; D ambiguous. Trimming stripped 1 base from V and 6 bases from J, with 11 bases between. The CDR3 runs to 14 residues. Germline lookup yields CDR1 SGHKS and CDR2 YYEKEE (reference sequence). The CDR3 is CASSLSRSGNIQYF. The CDR3 region has the DNA TGTGCCAGCAGCTTGTCCAGGTCGGGAAACATTCAGTACTTC.

The chain combines TRBV7-8 with TRBJ2-2; no clear D. V lost 7 bases and J 6 bases, leaving 3 bases between the germline ends. The CDR3 covers 10 residues. Germline loops: CDR1 SGHVS, CDR2 FQNEAQ. CDR3 coding DNA: TGTGCCAGCATGGCCGGGGAGCTGTTTTTT. Translated, it gives CASMAGELFF. Complete variable domain (other parts from reference TRBV7-8 and TRBJ2-2): GAGVSQSPRYKVAKRGQDVALRCDPISGHVSLFWYQQALGQGPEFLTYFQNEAQLDKSGLPSDRFFAERPEGSVSTLKIQRTQQEDSAVYLCASMAGELFFGEGSRLTVL.

The gene calls are TRBV5-1 and TRBJ1-1, with D maybe TRBD1 (5 bases). There are 16 residues in the CDR3. Trimming cost V 0 bases and J 5 bases, with 17 bases left between them. CDR1 SGHRS and CDR2 YFSETQ come from the germline V gene. The DNA of the CDR3 is TGCGCCAGCAGCTTGGGGGACCTGGGGGGGTTGACTGAAGCTTTCTTT. Translating gives CASSLGDLGGLTEAFF. Full variable domain (rest looked up from reference TRBV5-1 and TRBJ1-1): KAGVTQTPRYLIKTRGQQVTLSCSPISGHRSVSWYQQTPGQGLQFLFEYFSETQRNKGNFPGRFSGRQFSNSRSEMNVSTLELGDSALYLCASSLGDLGGLTEAFFGQGTRLTVV.

This clonotype occurred a few times. The genes are TRBV5-1 and TRBJ2-3, with 7 bases matching TRBD2. V trimming: 1 base; J trimming: 5 bases; junction bases outside the gene matches: 7. The CDR3 loop spans 15 amino acids. Per the germline V gene, CDR1 is SGHRS and CDR2 is YFSETQ. The CDR3 nucleotides read TGCGCCAGCAGCTTGTCGATAAGCGGGATAGATACGCAGTATTTT. This translates into CASSLSISGIDTQYF.

This chain links TRBV30 with TRBJ2-5, with 7 nucleotides matching TRBD2. The CDR3 runs 14 residues. After removal of 5 bases from V and 5 bases from J, the junction contained 11 bases not matched to a gene. Germline CDR1 GTSNPN, CDR2 SVGIG (reference sequence). The CDR3 protein is CAWGAGRYEETQYF. CDR3 bases: TGTGCCTGGGGCGCCGGGAGGTACGAGGAGACCCAGTACTTC.

This chain uses TRBV7-2 with TRBJ2-7; D possibly matches TRBD1 or TRBD2 (7 bases each). Between the trimmed V and J ends, which lost 7 bases and 7 bases, there was a span of 26 bases. This CDR3 is built from 16 residues. From germline, CDR1 is SGHTA and CDR2 FQGNSA. The CDR3 sequence is CASTSTPGGAFQEQYF. CDR3 DNA: TGTGCCAGCACCTCCACCCCAGGGGGGGCTTTTCAAGAGCAGTACTTC.

This clonotype was recorded at least ten times. The CDR3 nucleotides read TGTGCCAGCAGTTACTCGACCAGGGCGGAAGCTTTCTTT. Protein product: CASSYSTRAEAFF. The V and J genes are TRBV6-5 and TRBJ1-1; tentative D call: TRBD1 (5 bases). The CDR3 has 13 amino acids. V lost 0 bases and J 8 bases, leaving 10 bases between the germline ends. CDR1 MNHEY and CDR2 SVGAGI come from the germline V gene.

The chain employs TRBV11-2 and TRBJ2-5, with D hard to call. Trimming shortened V by 0 bases and J by 1 base, and 6 bases separated the two germline ends. The length of the CDR3 is 14 residues. Germline CDR1 reads SGHAT; CDR2 reads FQNNGV. The CDR3 region is CASSLDLRQETQYF. In nucleotides, the CDR3 is TGTGCCAGCAGCTTAGATTTGCGCCAAGAGACCCAGTACTTC.

The sample holds a few counts of this clonotype. This chain links TRBV7-6 with TRBJ2-1; possible D gene TRBD1, 6 bases. Germline lookup yields CDR1 SGHVS and CDR2 FNYEAQ. This CDR3 has 17 amino acids. Trimming took 0 bases from V and 9 from J, leaving 21 bases between them. The CDR3 loop reads CASSLAGAGVRFLEQFF. CDR3 in DNA: TGTGCCAGCAGCTTAGCGGGGGCCGGTGTTCGTTTTCTTGAGCAGTTCTTC.

The genes are TRBV27 and TRBJ2-1; D tentatively fits TRBD1 or TRBD2 (6 bases each). The CDR3 sequence is 15 residues long. Germline V gene data show CDR1 as MNHEY and CDR2 as SMNVEV (reference sequence). V lost 4 bases and J lost 3, with 13 bases in between. The CDR3: CASSSRGLYYNEQFF. CDR3 DNA: TGTGCCAGCAGTTCCCGGGGGCTCTACTACAATGAGCAGTTCTTC.

This chain uses TRBV20-1 with TRBJ2-5, with D unclear. The CDR3 is 14 amino acids. Trimming took off 6 bases at V and 2 bases at J, with 16 bases between the two ends. The germline CDR1 and CDR2 sequences are DFQATT and SNEGSKA (reference sequence). The CDR3 protein is CSADVPGRQETQYF. CDR3 bases: TGCAGTGCCGACGTCCCGGGCCGACAAGAGACCCAGTACTTC.

The V call is TRBV28, the J call TRBJ1-3, with a weak D call TRBD1 (5 bases). Deletions cut 5 bases from V and 4 bases from J, with 15 bases between. Germline lookup yields CDR1 MDHEN and CDR2 SYDVKM. CDR3 size: 15 residues. CDR3 residues: CASSPGGARGNTIYF. DNA for the CDR3: TGTGCCAGCAGTCCCGGCGGGGCGAGGGGAAACACCATATATTTT.

The chain recombines TRBV7-3 with TRBJ2-3; a possible D gene is TRBD1 (5 bases). The CDR3 consists of 14 residues. Germline V gene sequence: CDR1 SGHTA, CDR2 FQGTGA. Trimming cost V 4 bases and J 4 bases, with 12 bases left between them. The CDR3 region has the DNA TGTGCCAGCAGCTCGCAGGGTTTGGCAGATACGCAGTATTTT. It encodes CASSSQGLADTQYF.

The rearrangement uses TRBV5-1 and TRBJ2-4, with D perhaps TRBD1 (6 bases). CDR3 size: 13 residues. The V end lost 4 bases, the J end lost 11 bases, and 16 bases lay between the germline ends. The germline gives CDR1 SGHRS, CDR2 YFSETQ. The CDR3 DNA sequence: TGCGCCAGCAGCCAAGTACAGGGTAGCGTTCAGTACTTC. Translated, it gives CASSQVQGSVQYF.

This clonotype has a handful of counts. The V and J genes are TRBV5-6 and TRBJ1-2; weak D call: TRBD1 (5 bases). The V end was cut by 4 bases, the J end by 1 base, with 17 bases between. The germline CDR1 and CDR2 sequences are SGHDT and YYEEEE. CDR3 length: 16 amino acids. The CDR3 DNA follows: TGTGCCAGCAGCCGGGGGGAGCAGGGTGATAACTATGGCTACACCTTC. Its translation is CASSRGEQGDNYGYTF.

The V gene is TRBV11-1, the J gene TRBJ2-7, with 13 bases aligning to TRBD2. The germline V gene has CDR1 SGHAT and CDR2 FQDESV (reference sequence). V shed 3 bases and J 3 bases; nucleotides not matched to a gene: 14. This CDR3 is built from 19 residues. CDR3 nucleotides: TGTGCCAGCAGCTTCCCAGGGACTAGCGGGGCGGTACGATTCTACGAGCAGTACTTC. This gives the protein CASSFPGTSGAVRFYEQYF.

This clonotype occurred a few times. The chain couples TRBV7-8 to TRBJ1-1; D possibly corresponds to TRBD1 (5 bases). This CDR3 region has 17 residues. V gave up 2 bases and J gave up 1 base, with 17 bases separating them. The germline CDR1 and CDR2 sequences are SGHVS and FQNEAQ. CDR3 nucleotide sequence: TGTGCCAGCAGCTTACCTAAAGTGGGACGGCAGAACACTGAAGCTTTCTTT. It codes for CASSLPKVGRQNTEAFF.